The rows below give T cell receptor beta chains drawn from one sample of a study of T cells expressing NK-cell markers. TCRdb reprocessed the 5' RACE reads and stores each CDR3 protein as one record, lacking DNA. Its listing shows about 460,000 distinct CDR3 sequences. Sequenced input: blood T cells: a sorted CD56 or NKG2C T cell subset, CD4+ or CD8+ T cells, or bulk PBMC T cells (not recorded which). The receptors were sampled from a woman aged 50 to 65 in good health. Each CDR3 is given with its conserved first and last residue. Each record gives: J gene, V gene, CDR3 protein.

j_call: TRBJ1-5; v_call: TRBV2; cdr3_aa: CASSDAGTGHQPQHF
j_call: TRBJ1-1; v_call: TRBV4-1; cdr3_aa: CASSQEVRKGAMNTEAFF
j_call: TRBJ2-2; v_call: TRBV5-1; cdr3_aa: CASLELAGGRPAVF
j_call: TRBJ2-1; v_call: TRBV28; cdr3_aa: CATTPAGTEDSYNEQFF
j_call: TRBJ1-4; v_call: TRBV11-2; cdr3_aa: CASSPWVSGQGNEKLFF
j_call: TRBJ2-3; v_call: TRBV27; cdr3_aa: CASSFRDRGSDTQYF
j_call: TRBJ2-2; v_call: TRBV29-1; cdr3_aa: CSVRLRDRDALANTGELFF
j_call: TRBJ2-5; v_call: TRBV6-4; cdr3_aa: CASSVLARETQYF
j_call: TRBJ2-2; v_call: TRBV5-1; cdr3_aa: CASSPGERTNTGELFF
j_call: TRBJ2-1; v_call: TRBV9; cdr3_aa: CASSVIAVYNEQFF
j_call: TRBJ2-7; v_call: TRBV5-1; cdr3_aa: CASSLDGGSSYEQYF
j_call: TRBJ2-5; v_call: TRBV18; cdr3_aa: CASSPNRETQYF
j_call: TRBJ2-4; v_call: TRBV10-3; cdr3_aa: CAISENGAPGGIQYF
j_call: TRBJ2-3; v_call: TRBV4-1; cdr3_aa: CASSQIGREVADTQYF
j_call: TRBJ1-4; v_call: TRBV4-1; cdr3_aa: CASSQDGQKGEKLFF
j_call: TRBJ2-7; v_call: TRBV27; cdr3_aa: CASRTFLAGAYEQYF
j_call: TRBJ1-6; v_call: TRBV9; cdr3_aa: CASSVNSFADNNSPLHF
j_call: TRBJ2-7; v_call: TRBV5-1; cdr3_aa: CASSFGAATNEQYF
j_call: TRBJ1-1; v_call: TRBV20-1; cdr3_aa: CSASSGLTAFF
j_call: TRBJ2-1; v_call: TRBV20-1; cdr3_aa: CSAHPPEREIVEQFF
j_call: TRBJ2-1; v_call: TRBV12-3/TRBV12-4; cdr3_aa: CASSETRSYFDEQFF
j_call: TRBJ1-6; v_call: TRBV12-3/TRBV12-4; cdr3_aa: CASSSLWTASNSPLHF
j_call: TRBJ2-2; v_call: TRBV11-2; cdr3_aa: CASSLVSTGHTGELFF
j_call: TRBJ1-2; v_call: TRBV13; cdr3_aa: CASSSYRGPSYGYTF
j_call: TRBJ1-1; v_call: TRBV12-3/TRBV12-4; cdr3_aa: CASSPPTGTAMNTEAFF
j_call: TRBJ2-3; v_call: TRBV3-1; cdr3_aa: CASSTRGGALTDTQYF
j_call: TRBJ2-7; v_call: TRBV11-1; cdr3_aa: CASSPLHGANEQYF
j_call: TRBJ2-3; v_call: TRBV30; cdr3_aa: CAWSERDYRYF
j_call: TRBJ2-3; v_call: TRBV12-3/TRBV12-4; cdr3_aa: CASGSTPNTQYF
j_call: TRBJ2-3; v_call: TRBV4-1; cdr3_aa: CASSLGYAATDTQYF
j_call: TRBJ2-6; v_call: TRBV5-1; cdr3_aa: CASSLRVQATQHSGANVLTF
j_call: TRBJ2-4; v_call: TRBV18; cdr3_aa: CASSPPTGPLTQYF
j_call: TRBJ2-7; v_call: TRBV18; cdr3_aa: CASSPRGRDEQYF
j_call: TRBJ2-7; v_call: TRBV19; cdr3_aa: CASSIVGTKGSYEQYF
j_call: TRBJ2-2; v_call: TRBV7-6; cdr3_aa: CASSRARGGIGELFF
j_call: TRBJ2-5; v_call: TRBV3-1; cdr3_aa: CASSQFGPLETQYF
j_call: TRBJ2-7; v_call: TRBV30; cdr3_aa: CAYSGLAGFSEQYF
j_call: TRBJ2-3; v_call: TRBV2; cdr3_aa: CASDLSTDTQYF
j_call: TRBJ1-2; v_call: TRBV14; cdr3_aa: CASSQEAAYGYTF
j_call: TRBJ2-1; v_call: TRBV12-3/TRBV12-4; cdr3_aa: CASSSWTDFNEQFF
j_call: TRBJ2-3; v_call: TRBV11-2; cdr3_aa: CASRRTGGTPDTQYF
j_call: TRBJ2-1; v_call: TRBV6-1; cdr3_aa: CASSEVLGLVSYNEQFF
j_call: TRBJ2-5; v_call: TRBV7-6; cdr3_aa: CASSLASGIETQYF
j_call: TRBJ2-7; v_call: TRBV6-5; cdr3_aa: CASPVAERFSYEQYF
j_call: TRBJ2-6; v_call: TRBV12-3/TRBV12-4; cdr3_aa: CASSIRQGSGANVLTF
j_call: TRBJ2-1; v_call: TRBV4-1; cdr3_aa: CASSQVLAGGSGEQFF
j_call: TRBJ1-1; v_call: TRBV25-1; cdr3_aa: CASSEAGYGAFF
j_call: TRBJ2-5; v_call: TRBV12-3/TRBV12-4; cdr3_aa: CASSSGDRGGKETQYF
j_call: TRBJ2-2; v_call: TRBV25-1; cdr3_aa: CASSGWGGVAGEREAGELFF
j_call: TRBJ2-3; v_call: TRBV15; cdr3_aa: CATSGLTSGKEITKTDTQYF
j_call: TRBJ2-1; v_call: TRBV4-2; cdr3_aa: CASSQDGGTGGNEQFF
j_call: TRBJ2-1; v_call: TRBV20-1; cdr3_aa: CSARDRGTGRYNEQFF
j_call: TRBJ2-2; v_call: TRBV20-1; cdr3_aa: CSAPRDRTTGELFF
j_call: TRBJ1-5; v_call: TRBV3-1; cdr3_aa: CASSQGRTAAGPQHF